This T cell receptor beta chain was recorded in a study of cytomegalovirus exposure and HLA in healthy donors. General study results and limits: As a later analysis showed, several of the most significant clusters appeared to be linked to common viral pathogens. The study labeled approximately 150 TCR beta chains cytomegalovirus-associated.

The PCR contained 60 Vbeta and 13 Jbeta primers. Some clones are missing from TCRdb's copy, which holds only in-frame ones; the method was immunoSEQ multiplex PCR. The sample has roughly 100,000 clones; around four fifths are singletons. With respect to this clone: Its antigen is as yet unknown.

V lost 0 bases to trimming and J lost 2 bases; unmatched junction nucleotides: 2. Germline CDR1 reads MNHEY; CDR2 reads SMNVEV (reference sequence). This CDR3 is built from 15 residues. The sample was PBMCs. This chain connects TRBV27 to TRBJ2-7; 9 nucleotides align to TRBD1. This receptor was obtained from a woman aged 40 to 50 in good health and CMV-seropositive. DNA of the CDR3: TGTGCCAGCAGTTTATCGGGACAGGGAACCTACGAGCAGTACTTC. Translation gives CASSLSGQGTYEQYF.